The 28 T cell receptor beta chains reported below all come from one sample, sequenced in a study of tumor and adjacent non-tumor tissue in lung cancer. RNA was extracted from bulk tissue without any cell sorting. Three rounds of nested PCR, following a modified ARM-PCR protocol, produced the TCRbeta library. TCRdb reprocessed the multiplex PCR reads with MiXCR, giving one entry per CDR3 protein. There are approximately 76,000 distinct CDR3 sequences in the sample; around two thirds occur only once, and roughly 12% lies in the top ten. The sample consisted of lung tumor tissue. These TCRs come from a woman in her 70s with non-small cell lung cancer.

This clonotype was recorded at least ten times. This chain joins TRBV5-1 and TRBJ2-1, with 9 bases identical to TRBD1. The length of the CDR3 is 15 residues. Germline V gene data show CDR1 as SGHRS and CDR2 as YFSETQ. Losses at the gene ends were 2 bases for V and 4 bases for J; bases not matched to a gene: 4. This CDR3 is CASSLQGAQYNEQFF. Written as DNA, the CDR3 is TGCGCCAGCAGCTTACAGGGGGCGCAGTACAATGAGCAGTTCTTC.

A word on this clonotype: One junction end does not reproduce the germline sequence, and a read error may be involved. The CDR3 spells CASRKPRKYGYTF. DNA of the CDR3: TGTGCCAGCAGAAAACCCAGAAAATATGGTTACACCTTC. V gene TRBV28 combines with J gene TRBJ1-2; D unclear. The CDR3 is 13 residues long. Per germline, CDR1 MDHEN and CDR2 SYDVKM.

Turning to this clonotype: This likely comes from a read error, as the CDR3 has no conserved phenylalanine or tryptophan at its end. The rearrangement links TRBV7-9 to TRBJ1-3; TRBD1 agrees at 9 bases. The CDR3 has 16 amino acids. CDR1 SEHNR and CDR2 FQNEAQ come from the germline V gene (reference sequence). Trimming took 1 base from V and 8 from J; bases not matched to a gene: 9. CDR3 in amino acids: CASSLDGTGRTDTIYI. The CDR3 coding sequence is TGTGCCAGCAGCTTAGATGGGACAGGGAGGACAGACACCATATATATT.

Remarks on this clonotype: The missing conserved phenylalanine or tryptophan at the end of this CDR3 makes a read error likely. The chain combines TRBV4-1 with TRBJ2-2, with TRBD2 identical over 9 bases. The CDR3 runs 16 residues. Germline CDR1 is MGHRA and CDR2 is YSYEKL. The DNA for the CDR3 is TGCGCCAGCAGCCAAAACAACCCTAGCGGGATGGGGGAACTGTTTCTT. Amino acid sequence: CASSQNNPSGMGELFL.

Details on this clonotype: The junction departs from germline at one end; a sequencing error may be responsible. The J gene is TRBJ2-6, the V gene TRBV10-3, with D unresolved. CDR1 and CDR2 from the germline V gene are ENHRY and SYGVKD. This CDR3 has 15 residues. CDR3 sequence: CSISEVPSGANVLTF. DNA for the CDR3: TGTTCCATCAGTGAAGTGCCCTCTGGGGCCAACGTCCTGACTTTC.

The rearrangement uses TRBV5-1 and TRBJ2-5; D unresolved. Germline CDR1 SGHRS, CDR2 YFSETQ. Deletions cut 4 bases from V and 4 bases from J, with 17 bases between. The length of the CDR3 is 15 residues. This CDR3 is CASSPGLVGRETQYF. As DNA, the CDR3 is TGCGCCAGCAGCCCGGGCCTAGTGGGAAGAGAGACCCAGTACTTC.

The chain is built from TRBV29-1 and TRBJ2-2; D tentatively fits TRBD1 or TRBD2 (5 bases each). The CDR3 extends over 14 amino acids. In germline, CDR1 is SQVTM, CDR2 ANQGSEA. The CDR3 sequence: CGARPGHLPGELFF. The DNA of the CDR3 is TGCGGCGCCCGACCGGGGCATCTTCCCGGGGAGCTGTTTTTT.

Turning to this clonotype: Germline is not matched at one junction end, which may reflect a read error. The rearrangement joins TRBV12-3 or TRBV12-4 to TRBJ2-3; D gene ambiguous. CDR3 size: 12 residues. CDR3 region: CVSTGLADTHYF. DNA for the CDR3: TGTGTCAGCACCGGGCTTGCGGATACGCATTATTTT.

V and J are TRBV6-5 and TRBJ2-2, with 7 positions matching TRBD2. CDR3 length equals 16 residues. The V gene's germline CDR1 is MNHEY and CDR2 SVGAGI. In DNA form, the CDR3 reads TGTGTAAGCAGTTACTGGGGGGGTTTTAGTGCCGGGGAGCTGTTTTTT. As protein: CVSSYWGGFSAGELFF.

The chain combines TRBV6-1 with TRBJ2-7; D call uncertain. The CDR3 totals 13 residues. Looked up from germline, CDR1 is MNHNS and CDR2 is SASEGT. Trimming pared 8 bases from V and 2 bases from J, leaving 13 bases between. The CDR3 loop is CASAESLTYEQYF. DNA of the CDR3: TGTGCCAGCGCTGAATCGTTGACCTACGAGCAGTACTTC.

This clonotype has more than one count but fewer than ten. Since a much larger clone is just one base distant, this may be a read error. The CDR3 bases are TGCAGCGTTGAAGGACGGGATCCTGGAAAGACCCAGTACTTC. It encodes CSVEGRDPGKTQYF. V is TRBV29-1 and J is TRBJ2-5, with D maybe TRBD2 (5 bases). Germline V gene lookup returns CDR1 SQVTM and CDR2 ANQGSEA. The CDR3 extends over 14 amino acids. V was cut by 1 base and J by 6 bases, with 15 bases left in between. The variable domain in full, completed from reference TRBV29-1 and TRBJ2-5, reads SAVISQKPSRDICQRGTSLTIQCQVDSQVTMMFWYRQQPGQSLTLIATANQGSEATYESGFVIDKFPISRPNLTFSTLTVSNMSPEDSSIYLCSVEGRDPGKTQYFGPGTRLLVL.

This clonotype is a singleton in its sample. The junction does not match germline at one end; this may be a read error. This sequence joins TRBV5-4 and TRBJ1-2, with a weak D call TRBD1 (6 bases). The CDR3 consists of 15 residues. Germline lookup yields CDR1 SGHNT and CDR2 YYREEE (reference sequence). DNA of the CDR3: TGTGCCAACGGCTTGGGGGGGCCAGGGGTGGCTGGCCACACCTTC. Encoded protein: CANGLGGPGVAGHTF.

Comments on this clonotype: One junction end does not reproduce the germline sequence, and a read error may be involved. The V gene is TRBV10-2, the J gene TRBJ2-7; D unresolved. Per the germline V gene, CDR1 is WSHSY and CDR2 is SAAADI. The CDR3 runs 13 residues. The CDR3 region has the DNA TGCGCCAGCAATGAGAGGAACTCCTACGAGCAGTACTTC. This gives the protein CASNERNSYEQYF.

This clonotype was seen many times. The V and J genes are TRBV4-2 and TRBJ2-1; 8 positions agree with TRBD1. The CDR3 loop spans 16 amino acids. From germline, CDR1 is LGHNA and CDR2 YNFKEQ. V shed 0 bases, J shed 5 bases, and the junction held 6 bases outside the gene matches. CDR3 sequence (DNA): TGTGCCAGCAGCCAAGATGCAGGGGGCGCCAACAATGAGCAGTTCTTC. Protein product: CASSQDAGGANNEQFF.

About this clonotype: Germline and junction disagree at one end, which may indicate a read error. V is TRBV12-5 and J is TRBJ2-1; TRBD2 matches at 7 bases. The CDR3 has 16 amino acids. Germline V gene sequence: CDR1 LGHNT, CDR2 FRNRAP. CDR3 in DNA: TGTACTAGTGCCCTGCAGCCCGCGGGAGTCGGCAATGAGCAGTTTTTC. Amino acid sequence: CTSALQPAGVGNEQFF.

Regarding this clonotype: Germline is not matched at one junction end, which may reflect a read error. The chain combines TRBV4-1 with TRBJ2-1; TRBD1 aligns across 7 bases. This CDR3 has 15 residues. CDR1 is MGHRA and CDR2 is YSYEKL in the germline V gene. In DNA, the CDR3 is TGCGTCAGCAGCCTCCAGACAGGGACCTACAATGAGCAGTTCTTC. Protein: CVSSLQTGTYNEQFF.

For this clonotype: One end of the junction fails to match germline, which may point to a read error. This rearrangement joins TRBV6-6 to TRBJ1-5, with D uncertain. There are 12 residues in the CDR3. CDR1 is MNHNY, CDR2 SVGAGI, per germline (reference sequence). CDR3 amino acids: CANNQPNQLQHF. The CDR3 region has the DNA TGTGCCAACAACCAGCCAAATCAGCTCCAGCATTTT.

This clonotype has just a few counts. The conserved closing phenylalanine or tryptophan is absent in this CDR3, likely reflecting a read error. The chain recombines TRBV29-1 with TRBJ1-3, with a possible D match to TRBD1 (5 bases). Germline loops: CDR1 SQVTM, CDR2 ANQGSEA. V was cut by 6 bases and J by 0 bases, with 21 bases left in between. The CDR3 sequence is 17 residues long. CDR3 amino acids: CSVWGRSQTSSGNTIYL. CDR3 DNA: TGCAGCGTGTGGGGGAGGTCCCAAACCAGCTCTGGAAACACCATATATCTT.

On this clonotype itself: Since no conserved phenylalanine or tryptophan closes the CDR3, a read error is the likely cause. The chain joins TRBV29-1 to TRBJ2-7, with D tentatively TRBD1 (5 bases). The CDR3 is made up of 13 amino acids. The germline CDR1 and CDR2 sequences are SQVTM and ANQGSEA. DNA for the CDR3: TGCAGCGTTGACCTGGACATGGGTTACGACCAGTACTCC. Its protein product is CSVDLDMGYDQYS.

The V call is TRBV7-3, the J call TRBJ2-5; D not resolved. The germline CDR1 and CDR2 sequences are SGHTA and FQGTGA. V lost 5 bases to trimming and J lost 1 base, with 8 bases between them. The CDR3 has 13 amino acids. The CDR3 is CASSPVVQETQYF. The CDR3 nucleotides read TGTGCCAGCAGCCCGGTCGTCCAAGAGACCCAGTACTTC.

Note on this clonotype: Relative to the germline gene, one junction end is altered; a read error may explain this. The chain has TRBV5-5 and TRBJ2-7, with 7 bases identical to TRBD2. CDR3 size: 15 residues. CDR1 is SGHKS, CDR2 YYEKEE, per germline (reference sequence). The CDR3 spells CASSYTSASVYERYF. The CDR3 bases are TGTGCCAGTAGCTATACTAGCGCGAGCGTCTACGAGCGCTACTTC.

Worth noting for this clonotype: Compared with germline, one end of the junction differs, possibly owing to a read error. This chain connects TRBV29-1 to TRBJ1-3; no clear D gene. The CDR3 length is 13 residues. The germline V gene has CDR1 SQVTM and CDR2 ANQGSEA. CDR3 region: CNVASTAGNTIYF. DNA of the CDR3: TGCAACGTTGCTTCGACGGCTGGAAACACCATATATTTT.

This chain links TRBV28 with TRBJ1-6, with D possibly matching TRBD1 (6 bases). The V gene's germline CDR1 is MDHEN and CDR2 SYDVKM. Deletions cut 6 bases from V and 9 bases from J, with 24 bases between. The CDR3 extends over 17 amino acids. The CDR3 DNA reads TGTGCCAGCAGCCCCTTCCGGGGGCCGTGGTTGAGTTCACCCCTCCACTTT. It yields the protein CASSPFRGPWLSSPLHF.

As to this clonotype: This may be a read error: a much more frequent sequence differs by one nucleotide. CDR3 DNA: TGCGCCAGCAGCCCATCTGTCTACAATGAGCAGTTCTTC. As protein: CASSPSVYNEQFF. This rearrangement joins TRBV5-1 to TRBJ2-1; D remains ambiguous. V dropped 4 bases and J dropped 3 bases, with 8 bases sitting between them. Germline lookup yields CDR1 SGHRS and CDR2 YFSETQ. The CDR3 consists of 13 residues.

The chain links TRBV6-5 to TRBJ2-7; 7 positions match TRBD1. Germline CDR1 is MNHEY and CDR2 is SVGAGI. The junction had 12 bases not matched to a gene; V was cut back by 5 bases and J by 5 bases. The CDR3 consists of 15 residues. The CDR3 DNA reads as TGTGCCAGCAGTAAAGGAGAGGGGGCTATAGACGAGCAGTACTTC. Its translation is CASSKGEGAIDEQYF.

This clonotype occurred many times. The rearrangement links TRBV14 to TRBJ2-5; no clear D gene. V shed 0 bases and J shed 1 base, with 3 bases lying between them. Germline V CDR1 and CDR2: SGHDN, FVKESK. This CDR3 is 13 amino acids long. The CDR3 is CASSQDLQETQYF. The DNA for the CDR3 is TGTGCCAGCAGCCAAGACCTCCAAGAGACCCAGTACTTC.

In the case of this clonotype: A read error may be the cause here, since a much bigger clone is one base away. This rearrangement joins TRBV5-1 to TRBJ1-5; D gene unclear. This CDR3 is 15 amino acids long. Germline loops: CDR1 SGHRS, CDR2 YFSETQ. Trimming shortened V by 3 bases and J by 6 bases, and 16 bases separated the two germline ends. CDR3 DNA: TGCGCCAGCAGCTCGTCGGGTTTATGGGCTCAGCCCCAGCATTTT. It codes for CASSSSGLWAQPQHF.

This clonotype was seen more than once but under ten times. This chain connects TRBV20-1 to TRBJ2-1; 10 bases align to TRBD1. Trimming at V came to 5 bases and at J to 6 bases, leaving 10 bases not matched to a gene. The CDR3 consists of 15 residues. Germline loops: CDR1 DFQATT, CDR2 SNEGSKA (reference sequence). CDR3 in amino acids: CSARSGQGSVNEQFF. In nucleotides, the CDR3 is TGCAGTGCTCGTTCGGGACAGGGGAGTGTCAATGAGCAGTTCTTC.